This TCR beta chain was recorded in a study of T cell changes during pregnancy in multiple sclerosis. The data were produced by immunoSEQ multiplex PCR, yet TCRdb's version contains in-frame clones alone and is incomplete. Of tens of thousands of clones listed, approximately 92% are singletons. Trimming stripped 0 bases from V and 2 bases from J, with 8 bases between. The germline V gene encodes CDR1 SGHDT and CDR2 YYEEEE. This CDR3 contains 15 residues. The receptor's source is a female donor with multiple sclerosis, enrolled in a pregnancy study. The sequencing here drew on peripheral blood, taken in the first trimester of pregnancy. This chain links TRBV5-6 with TRBJ2-2; the D gene is possibly TRBD1 (5 bases). CDR3 in DNA: TGTGCCAGCAGCTTGGCGCAGGGAAACACCGGGGAGCTGTTTTTT. As protein: CASSLAQGNTGELFF.